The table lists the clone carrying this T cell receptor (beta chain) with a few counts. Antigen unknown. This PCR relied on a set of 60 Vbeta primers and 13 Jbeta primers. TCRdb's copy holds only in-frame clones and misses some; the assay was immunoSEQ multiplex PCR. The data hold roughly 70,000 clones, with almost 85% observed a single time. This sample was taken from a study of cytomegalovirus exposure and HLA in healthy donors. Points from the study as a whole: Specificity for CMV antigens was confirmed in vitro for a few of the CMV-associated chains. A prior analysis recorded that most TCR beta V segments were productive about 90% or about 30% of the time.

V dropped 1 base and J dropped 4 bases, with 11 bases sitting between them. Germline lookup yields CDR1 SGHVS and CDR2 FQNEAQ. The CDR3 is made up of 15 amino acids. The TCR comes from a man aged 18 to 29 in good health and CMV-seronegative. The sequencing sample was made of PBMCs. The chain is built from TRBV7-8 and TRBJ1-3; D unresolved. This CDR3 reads CASSLGDSRGNTIYF. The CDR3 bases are TGTGCCAGCAGCTTAGGAGATTCGCGGGGAAACACCATATATTTT.